The next 9 T cell receptor beta chains were all read from a single sample in a study of T cells in Graves' hyperthyroidism and ophthalmopathy (dated by TCRdb to between 2018 and 2020). Library creation used multiplex PCR. The sample was run on an Illumina HiSeq 2000. TCR beta CDR3 regions were amplified from RNA transcripts. The TCR CDR3 was subjected to a first round of RT-PCR using the HTBI primer set and the Qiagen OneStep RT-PCR kit. TCRdb took the public reads, trimmed them with fastp at Q25, ran MiXCR for clone calling and kept in-frame beta chains. Identical CDR3 protein sequences are pooled into one entry, listed with their most common genes and DNA. This sample lists a few hundred thousand distinct CDR3 sequences; around 50% were detected once. Together, the top ten hold about 45% of the sample. The sample taken for sequencing was peripheral blood or thyroid tissue (not recorded which). The receptor source for this set is an adult woman with Graves' disease, either hyperthyroidism or ophthalmopathy (not recorded which).

In this sample, this clonotype turned up a few times. The chain carries TRBV10-3 and TRBJ1-6; D unresolved. V shed 7 bases and J shed 6 bases, with 10 bases lying between them. The CDR3 spans 13 residues. CDR1 is ENHRY and CDR2 is SYGVKD in the germline V gene. The DNA for the CDR3 is TGTGCCATCAACGCGGTCTCTAATTCACCCCTCCACTTT. Encoded protein: CAINAVSNSPLHF.

This clonotype has a handful of counts. The chain combines TRBV10-3 with TRBJ2-7; 12 nucleotides align to TRBD2. The CDR3 spans 16 residues. Germline-derived CDR1 and CDR2 are ENHRY and SYGVKD. J gave up 6 bases and V 2 bases, and 8 bases lay outside the gene matches. This chain's CDR3 is CAISETVGLAGREQYF. As DNA, the CDR3 is TGTGCCATCAGTGAGACTGTAGGACTAGCGGGACGCGAGCAGTACTTC.

The CDR3 nucleotides read TGCGCCAGCAGCCAAGATCTAGAACCCACCGGGGAGCTGTTTTTT. This translates into CASSQDLEPTGELFF. The chain links TRBV4-3 to TRBJ2-2; the D is unclear. Germline CDR1 reads LGHNA; CDR2 reads YSLEER. V gave up 0 bases and J gave up 4 bases, with 9 bases separating them. The CDR3 runs 15 residues.

In its sample, this clonotype was seen a few times. This chain uses TRBV11-3 with TRBJ2-1; D ambiguous. In germline, CDR1 is SGHNT, CDR2 YENEEA. V was pared by 5 bases and J by 3 bases, with 8 bases between. The CDR3 totals 13 residues. The CDR3 DNA follows: TGTGCCAGCAGCCCCTCGGACTACAATGAGCAGTTCTTC. This codes for CASSPSDYNEQFF.

This clonotype came up once. V is TRBV29-1 and J is TRBJ2-7, with D possibly called TRBD1 or TRBD2 (5 bases each). V lost 2 bases and J lost 3, with 11 bases in between. There are 13 residues in the CDR3. The germline gives CDR1 SQVTM, CDR2 ANQGSEA. The CDR3 DNA reads as TGCAGCGTTGAAACGGGACCCAACTACGAGCAGTACTTC. Protein product: CSVETGPNYEQYF.

This clonotype has a count of ten or more. The chain combines TRBV7-9 with TRBJ1-2; D perhaps matches TRBD1 (5 bases). Germline CDR1 reads SEHNR; CDR2 reads FQNEAQ (reference sequence). The V end lost 5 bases, the J end lost 2 bases, and 9 bases lay between the germline ends. The CDR3 runs to 13 residues. CDR3 sequence (DNA): TGTGCCAGCAGCCCAAGACAGAACTATGGCTACACCTTC. This encodes CASSPRQNYGYTF.

The table lists this clonotype with a few counts. This sequence joins TRBV29-1 and TRBJ1-6, with 7 bases matching TRBD1. Germline CDR1 is SQVTM and CDR2 is ANQGSEA. J was trimmed by 9 bases and V by 4 bases; bases with no gene match: 6. The CDR3 extends over 13 amino acids. CDR3 in DNA: TGCAGCGTTGGAGACAGGGAGGGTTCACCCCTCCACTTT. Amino acids: CSVGDREGSPLHF.

The rearrangement links TRBV2 to TRBJ1-2, with TRBD1 as a possible D gene (5 bases). V was trimmed by 4 bases and J by 5 bases, leaving 23 bases between them. CDR3 length: 17 amino acids. Germline assignment: CDR1 SNHLY and CDR2 FYNNEI. This CDR3 is CASSASPLKGAEYGYTF. In nucleotides, the CDR3 is TGTGCCAGCAGTGCCTCCCCATTAAAAGGGGCCGAGTATGGCTACACCTTC. The full variable domain, its missing parts supplied by reference TRBV2 and TRBJ1-2, is EPEVTQTPSHQVTQMGQEVILRCVPISNHLYFYWYRQILGQKVEFLVSFYNNEISEKSEIFDDQFSVERPDGSNFTLKIRSTKLEDSAMYFCASSASPLKGAEYGYTFGSGTRLTVV.

The sample holds a few counts of this clonotype. This chain connects TRBV29-1 to TRBJ2-5; 9 bases line up with TRBD1. The CDR3 runs 16 residues. Germline V CDR1 and CDR2: SQVTM, ANQGSEA. J lost 5 bases, V lost 1 base, and 11 bases had no gene match. In nucleotides, the CDR3 is TGCAGCGTTGAAGGGGGAACAGGGGGCTTTACGGAGACCCAGTACTTC. Its protein product is CSVEGGTGGFTETQYF. The whole variable domain, filled in from reference TRBV29-1 and TRBJ2-5, reads SAVISQKPSRDICQRGTSLTIQCQVDSQVTMMFWYRQQPGQSLTLIATANQGSEATYESGFVIDKFPISRPNLTFSTLTVSNMSPEDSSIYLCSVEGGTGGFTETQYFGPGTRLLVL.